The clone carrying this T cell receptor beta chain was picked up many times. The sample is drawn from a study of HIV-infected children after antiretroviral therapy interruption. The sample's treatment: PENTA 11 planned treatment interruption arm or continuous ART arm. At least 24 weeks of at least three-drug ART, in children 2 to 15 years. Unique molecular identifiers were included in an RNA-based 3' RACE TCR library. MiXCR, run by TCRdb on the 3' RACE reads, gives a single entry per CDR3 protein. Altogether fewer than 45,000 distinct CDR3 sequences are present, over 6% being singletons, with the ten largest covering more than 0.95%. The germline gives CDR1 SGHKS, CDR2 YYEKEE (reference sequence). V was clipped by 9 bases and J by 3 bases; unmatched bases: 8. The CDR3 extends over 14 amino acids.

Sequencing used CD45RA+ CD4+ T cells from PBMCs, pooled from several time points, obtained from a donor given antiretroviral therapy, either interrupted or continuous. Specified subset: naive CD4+ CD45RA+ CD45RO- T cells. The receptor was derived from a pool of human donors with HIV. The chain is built from TRBV5-5 and TRBJ2-1; TRBD2 matches 8 bases. DNA of the CDR3: TGTGCCACCTCCCTAGCGGGCCTCTACAATGAGCAGTTCTTC. This codes for CATSLAGLYNEQFF.